This TCR beta chain was obtained from a study of blood T cell repertoires in COVID-19. For the study at large: Acute and convalescent COVID-19 samples came from the United States, Italy and Spain.

Profiling relied on immunoSEQ multiplex PCR, and the TCRdb table lists in-frame clones only, not all of them. This sample yields approximately 260,000 clones, of which 75% to 90% are seen a single time; 2.5% to 3.5% belongs to the top ten. Participant ages covered roughly 18 to 89 years across around 22 US areas. V lost 4 bases and J lost 5; bases outside the gene matches: 10. The germline V gene has CDR1 MNHNY and CDR2 SVGAGI (reference sequence). The CDR3 is 15 amino acids. The sequencing input was PBMCs or T cells enriched from blood (not recorded which). The V and J genes are TRBV6-6 and TRBJ1-2; 7 nucleotides align to TRBD1. The TCR was taken from a woman in her thirties or forties with acute COVID-19. The DNA for the CDR3 is TGTGCCAGCAGTTCCCCTCCGGGACAGACATATGGCTACACCTTC. Its translation is CASSSPPGQTYGYTF.